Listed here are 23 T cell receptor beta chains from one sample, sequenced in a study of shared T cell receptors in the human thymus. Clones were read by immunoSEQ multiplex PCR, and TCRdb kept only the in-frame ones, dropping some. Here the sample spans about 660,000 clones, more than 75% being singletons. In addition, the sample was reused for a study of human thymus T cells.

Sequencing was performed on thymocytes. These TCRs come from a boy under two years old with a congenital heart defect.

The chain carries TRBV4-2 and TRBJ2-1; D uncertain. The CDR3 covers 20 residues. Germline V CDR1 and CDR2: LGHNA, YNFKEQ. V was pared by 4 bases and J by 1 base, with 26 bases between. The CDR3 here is CASSPYGRVPRNLSYNEQFF. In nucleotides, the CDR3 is TGTGCCAGCAGCCCCTATGGTCGGGTTCCGAGGAATCTATCCTACAATGAGCAGTTCTTC.

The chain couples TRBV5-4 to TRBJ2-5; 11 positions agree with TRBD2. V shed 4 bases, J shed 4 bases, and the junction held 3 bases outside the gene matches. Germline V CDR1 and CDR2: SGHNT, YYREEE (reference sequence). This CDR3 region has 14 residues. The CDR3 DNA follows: TGTGCCAGCAGCCCACTAGCGGGAGTAGAGACCCAGTACTTC. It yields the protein CASSPLAGVETQYF.

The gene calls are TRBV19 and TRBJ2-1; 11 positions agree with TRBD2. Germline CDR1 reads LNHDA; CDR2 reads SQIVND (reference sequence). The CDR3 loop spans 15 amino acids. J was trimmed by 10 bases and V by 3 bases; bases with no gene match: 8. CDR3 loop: CASSIGGLAVGEQFF. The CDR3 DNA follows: TGTGCCAGTAGTATCGGGGGACTAGCGGTAGGGGAGCAGTTCTTC.

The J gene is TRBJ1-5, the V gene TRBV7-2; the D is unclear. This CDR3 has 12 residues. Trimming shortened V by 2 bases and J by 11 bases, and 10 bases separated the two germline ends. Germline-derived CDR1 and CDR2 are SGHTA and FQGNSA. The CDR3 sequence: CASSLSGKSQHF. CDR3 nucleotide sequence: TGTGCCAGCAGCTTAAGCGGGAAGTCCCAGCATTTT.

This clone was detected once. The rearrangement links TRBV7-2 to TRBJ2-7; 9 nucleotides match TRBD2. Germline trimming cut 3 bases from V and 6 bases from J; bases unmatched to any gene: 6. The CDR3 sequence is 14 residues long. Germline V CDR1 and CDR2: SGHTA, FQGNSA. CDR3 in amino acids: CASSFSLLAGEQYF. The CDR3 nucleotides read TGTGCCAGCAGCTTTTCCCTACTAGCGGGCGAGCAGTACTTC.

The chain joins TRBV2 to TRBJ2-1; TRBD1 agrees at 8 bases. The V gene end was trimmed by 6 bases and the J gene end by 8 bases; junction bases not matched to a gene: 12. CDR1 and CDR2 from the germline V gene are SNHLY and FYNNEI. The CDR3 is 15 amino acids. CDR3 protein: CASRDDRGSVHEQFF. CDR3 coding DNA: TGTGCCAGCAGAGACGACAGGGGAAGTGTCCATGAGCAGTTCTTC. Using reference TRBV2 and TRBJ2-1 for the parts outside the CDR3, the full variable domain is EPEVTQTPSHQVTQMGQEVILRCVPISNHLYFYWYRQILGQKVEFLVSFYNNEISEKSEIFDDQFSVERPDGSNFTLKIRSTKLEDSAMYFCASRDDRGSVHEQFFGPGTRLTVL.

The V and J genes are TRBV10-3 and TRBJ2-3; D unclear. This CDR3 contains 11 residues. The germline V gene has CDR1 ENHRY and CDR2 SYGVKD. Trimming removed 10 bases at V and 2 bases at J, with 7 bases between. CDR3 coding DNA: TGTGCCACCAGCTTCACAGATACGCAGTATTTT. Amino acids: CATSFTDTQYF.

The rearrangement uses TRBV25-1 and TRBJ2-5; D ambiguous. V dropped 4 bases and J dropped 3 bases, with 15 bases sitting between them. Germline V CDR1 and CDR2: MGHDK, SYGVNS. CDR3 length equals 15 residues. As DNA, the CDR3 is TGTGCCAGCAGTGTTTCGTCCAGTACTAAAGAGACCCAGTACTTC. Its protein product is CASSVSSSTKETQYF.

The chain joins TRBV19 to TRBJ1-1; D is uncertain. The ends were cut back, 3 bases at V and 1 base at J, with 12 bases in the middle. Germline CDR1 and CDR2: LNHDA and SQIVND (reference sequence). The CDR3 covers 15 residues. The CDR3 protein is CASSIGREGNTEAFF. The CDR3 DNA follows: TGTGCCAGTAGTATCGGTAGGGAGGGGAACACTGAAGCTTTCTTT. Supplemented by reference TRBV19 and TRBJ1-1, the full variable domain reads DGGITQSPKYLFRKEGQNVTLSCEQNLNHDAMYWYRQDPGQGLRLIYYSQIVNDFQKGDIAEGYSVSREKKESFPLTVTSAQKNPTAFYLCASSIGREGNTEAFFGQGTRLTVV.

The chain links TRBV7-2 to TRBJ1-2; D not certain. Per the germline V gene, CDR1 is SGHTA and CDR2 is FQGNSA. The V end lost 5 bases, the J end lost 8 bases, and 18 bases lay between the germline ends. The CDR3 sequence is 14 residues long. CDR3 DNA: TGTGCCAGCAGCCCCCACCGTGGAACCAGGGGCTACACCTTC. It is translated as CASSPHRGTRGYTF.

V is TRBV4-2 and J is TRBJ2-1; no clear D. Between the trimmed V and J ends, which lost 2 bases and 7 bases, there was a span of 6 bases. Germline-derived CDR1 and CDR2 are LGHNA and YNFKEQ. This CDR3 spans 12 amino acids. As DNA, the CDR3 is TGTGCCAGCAGCCAACCCGGGAATGAGCAGTTCTTC. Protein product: CASSQPGNEQFF.

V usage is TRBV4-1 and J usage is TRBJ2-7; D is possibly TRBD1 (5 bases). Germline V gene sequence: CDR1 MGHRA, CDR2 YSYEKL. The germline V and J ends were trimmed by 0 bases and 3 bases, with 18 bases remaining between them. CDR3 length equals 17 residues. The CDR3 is CASSQDFMGRILYEQYF. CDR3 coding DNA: TGCGCCAGCAGCCAAGATTTTATGGGGCGGATCCTCTACGAGCAGTACTTC.

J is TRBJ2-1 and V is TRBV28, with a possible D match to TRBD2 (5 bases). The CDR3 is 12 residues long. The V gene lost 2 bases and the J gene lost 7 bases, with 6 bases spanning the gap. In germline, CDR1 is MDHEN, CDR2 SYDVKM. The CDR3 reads CASSLTGNEQFF. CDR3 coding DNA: TGTGCCAGCAGTTTAACGGGGAATGAGCAGTTCTTC.

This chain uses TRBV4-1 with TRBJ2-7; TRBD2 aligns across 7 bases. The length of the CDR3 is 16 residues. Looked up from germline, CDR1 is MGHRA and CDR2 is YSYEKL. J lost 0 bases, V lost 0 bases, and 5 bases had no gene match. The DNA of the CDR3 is TGCGCCAGCAGCCAAGATACGAGCGGGATCTCCTACGAGCAGTACTTC. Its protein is CASSQDTSGISYEQYF.

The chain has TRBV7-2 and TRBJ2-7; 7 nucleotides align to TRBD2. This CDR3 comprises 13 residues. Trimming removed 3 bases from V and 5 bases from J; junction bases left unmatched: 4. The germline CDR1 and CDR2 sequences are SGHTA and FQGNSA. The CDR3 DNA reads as TGTGCCAGCAGCTTCGGGGGAGGGAACGAGCAGTACTTC. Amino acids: CASSFGGGNEQYF.

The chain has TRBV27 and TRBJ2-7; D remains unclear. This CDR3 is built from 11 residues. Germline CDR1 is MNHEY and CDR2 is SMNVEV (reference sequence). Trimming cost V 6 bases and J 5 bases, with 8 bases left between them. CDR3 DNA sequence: TGTGCCAGCAGGAGGCGGAACGAGCAGTACTTC. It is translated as CASRRRNEQYF.

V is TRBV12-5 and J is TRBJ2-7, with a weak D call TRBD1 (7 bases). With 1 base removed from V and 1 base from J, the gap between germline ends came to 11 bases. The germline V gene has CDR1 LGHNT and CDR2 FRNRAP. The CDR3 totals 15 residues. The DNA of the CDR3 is TGTGCTAGTGGTTTGGCAGGGGGGCCTTCCTACGAGCAGTACTTC. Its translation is CASGLAGGPSYEQYF.

The CDR3 DNA follows: TGTGCCAGCAGCACCCCGGGGAGCCCATCCTACAATGAGCAGTTCTTC. This translates into CASSTPGSPSYNEQFF. V and J are TRBV5-6 and TRBJ2-1; D might be TRBD2 (5 bases). CDR1 is SGHDT, CDR2 YYEEEE, per germline. The CDR3 consists of 16 residues. With 4 bases removed from V and 1 base from J, the gap between germline ends came to 15 bases.

In DNA, the CDR3 is TGTGCCAGCAGCTTCGTGGACAGCTCCTACAATGAGCAGTTCTTC. Its translation: CASSFVDSSYNEQFF. V gene TRBV11-2 combines with J gene TRBJ2-1, with D possibly TRBD1 on 6 matching bases. Trimming cost V 3 bases and J 0 bases, with 9 bases left between them. This CDR3 has 15 amino acids. Germline V gives CDR1 SGHAT, CDR2 FQNNGV.

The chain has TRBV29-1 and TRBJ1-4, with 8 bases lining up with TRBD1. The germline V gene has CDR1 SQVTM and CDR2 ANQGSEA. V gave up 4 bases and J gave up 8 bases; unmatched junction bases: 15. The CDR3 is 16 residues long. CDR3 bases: TGCAGCGTTGTGGCCCGCCCCGGGACAGGAGACGAAAAACTGTTTTTT. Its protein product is CSVVARPGTGDEKLFF.

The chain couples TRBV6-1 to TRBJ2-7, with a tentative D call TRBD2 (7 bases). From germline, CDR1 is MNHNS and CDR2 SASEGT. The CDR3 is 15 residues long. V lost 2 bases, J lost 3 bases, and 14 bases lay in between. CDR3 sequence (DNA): TGTGCCAGCAGTGAACCAGGGGCGGGAGACTACGAGCAGTACTTC. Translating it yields CASSEPGAGDYEQYF.

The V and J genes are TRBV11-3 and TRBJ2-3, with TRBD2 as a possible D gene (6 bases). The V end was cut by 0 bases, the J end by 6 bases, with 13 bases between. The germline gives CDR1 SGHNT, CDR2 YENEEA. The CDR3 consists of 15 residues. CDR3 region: CASSLDGSSIDTQYF. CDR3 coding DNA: TGTGCCAGCAGCTTAGACGGGAGCTCGATCGATACGCAGTATTTT.

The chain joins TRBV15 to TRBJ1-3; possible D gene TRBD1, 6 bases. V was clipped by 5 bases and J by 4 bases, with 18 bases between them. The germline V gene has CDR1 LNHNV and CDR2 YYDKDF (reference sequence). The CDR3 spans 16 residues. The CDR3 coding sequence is TGTGCCACCAGCCAAGGGCGGGGGACAAGGGGAAACACCATATATTTT. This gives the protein CATSQGRGTRGNTIYF. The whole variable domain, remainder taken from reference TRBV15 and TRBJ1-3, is DAMVIQNPRYQVTQFGKPVTLSCSQTLNHNVMYWYQQKSSQAPKLLFHYYDKDFNNEADTPDNFQSRRPNTSFCFLDIRSPGLGDTAMYLCATSQGRGTRGNTIYFGEGSWLTVV.